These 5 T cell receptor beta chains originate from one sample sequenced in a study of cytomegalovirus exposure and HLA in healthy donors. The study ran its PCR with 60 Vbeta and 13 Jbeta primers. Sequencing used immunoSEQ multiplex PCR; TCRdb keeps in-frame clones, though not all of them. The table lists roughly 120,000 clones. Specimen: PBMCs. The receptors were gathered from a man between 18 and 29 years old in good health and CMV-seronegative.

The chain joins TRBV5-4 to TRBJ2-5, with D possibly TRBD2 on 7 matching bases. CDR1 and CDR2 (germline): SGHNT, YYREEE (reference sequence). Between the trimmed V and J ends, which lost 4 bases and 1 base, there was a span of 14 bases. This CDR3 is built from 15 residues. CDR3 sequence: CASSPGGGTQETQYF. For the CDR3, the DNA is TGTGCCAGCAGCCCAGGCGGGGGCACCCAAGAGACCCAGTACTTC.

The CDR3, as DNA: TGTGCCATCAGTGTCTCGGGGGGGAACACTGAAGCTTTCTTT. As protein: CAISVSGGNTEAFF. The chain links TRBV10-3 to TRBJ1-1; tentatively, D is TRBD1 (5 bases). V was cut by 4 bases and J by 1 base, with 10 bases left in between. In germline, CDR1 is ENHRY, CDR2 SYGVKD. The CDR3 is 14 residues long.

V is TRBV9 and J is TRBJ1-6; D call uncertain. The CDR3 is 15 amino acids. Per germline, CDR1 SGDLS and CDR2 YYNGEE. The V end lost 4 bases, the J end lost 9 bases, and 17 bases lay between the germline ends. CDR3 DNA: TGTGCCAGCAGCCAGCGACCCCAAGGTGGTTCACCCCTCCACTTT. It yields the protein CASSQRPQGGSPLHF. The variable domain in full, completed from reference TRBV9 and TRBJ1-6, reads DSGVTQTPKHLITATGQRVTLRCSPRSGDLSVYWYQQSLDQGLQFLIQYYNGEERAKGNILERFSAQQFPDLHSELNLSSLELGDSALYFCASSQRPQGGSPLHFGNGTRLTVT.

The CDR3 here is CAWSSGIAETQYF. CDR3 nucleotides: TGTGCCTGGAGTTCAGGGATTGCGGAGACCCAGTACTTC. The rearrangement links TRBV30 to TRBJ2-5; D might be TRBD1 (5 bases). Per the germline V gene, CDR1 is GTSNPN and CDR2 is SVGIG (reference sequence). Trimming pared 2 bases from V and 5 bases from J, leaving 12 bases between. The CDR3 covers 13 residues.

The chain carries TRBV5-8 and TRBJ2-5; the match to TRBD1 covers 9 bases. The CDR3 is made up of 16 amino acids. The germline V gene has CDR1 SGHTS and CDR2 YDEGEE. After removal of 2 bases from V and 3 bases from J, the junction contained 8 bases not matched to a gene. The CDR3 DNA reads TGTGCCAGCAGCTTTGGGTCCCGGGACAGGGAAGAGACCCAGTACTTC. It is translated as CASSFGSRDREETQYF.